These 18 T cell receptor beta chains share one sample of origin, sequenced in a study of shared clonotypes between healthy human individuals. Terminally differentiated effector memory CD45RA+ cells were excluded by CCR7 positive selection of CD45RO-negative cells. Sequencing was performed with immunoSEQ multiplex PCR; in TCRdb, only in-frame clones are kept and a portion is missing. Of some 800,000 clones in the sample, about 91% were seen once. Sequenced sample: naive CD8+ T cells sorted from blood. Receptors were obtained from a man aged 25 to 40 in good health.

The chain has TRBV29-1 and TRBJ1-2; 9 bases map to TRBD1. The ends lost 1 base at V and 7 bases at J; junction bases unmatched: 7. CDR3 length: 14 amino acids. In germline, CDR1 is SQVTM, CDR2 ANQGSEA. The CDR3 loop is CSVEGTGGTSGYTF. CDR3 sequence (DNA): TGCAGCGTTGAAGGTACAGGGGGCACTAGTGGCTACACCTTC. Using reference TRBV29-1 and TRBJ1-2 for the parts outside the CDR3, the full variable domain is SAVISQKPSRDICQRGTSLTIQCQVDSQVTMMFWYRQQPGQSLTLIATANQGSEATYESGFVIDKFPISRPNLTFSTLTVSNMSPEDSSIYLCSVEGTGGTSGYTFGSGTRLTVV.

A remark on this clone: At the DNA level, this CDR3 is encoded by other sequences in the same sample as well. The chain carries TRBV5-1 and TRBJ2-7; D unresolved. Trimming stripped 3 bases from V and 4 bases from J, with 5 bases between. The CDR3 is 11 residues long. Per germline, CDR1 SGHRS and CDR2 YFSETQ. In DNA, the CDR3 is TGCGCCAGCAGCTCGAATTACGAGCAGTACTTC. This sequence encodes CASSSNYEQYF.

The chain recombines TRBV30 with TRBJ2-7; D is unclear. V shed 4 bases and J shed 0 bases, with 10 bases lying between them. This CDR3 comprises 13 residues. Germline V lookup: CDR1 GTSNPN, CDR2 SVGIG (reference sequence). The CDR3 nucleotides read TGTGCCTGGACAGACATCTACTCCTACGAGCAGTACTTC. Its translation is CAWTDIYSYEQYF. Drawing the rest from reference TRBV30 and TRBJ2-7, the complete variable domain is SQTIHQWPATLVQPVGSPLSLECTVEGTSNPNLYWYRQAAGRGLQLLFYSVGIGQISSEVPQNLSASRPQDRQFILSSKKLLLSDSGFYLCAWTDIYSYEQYFGPGTRLTVT.

The chain couples TRBV12-2 to TRBJ2-7; TRBD2, the D gene given by the table, was not confirmed from the DNA. TRBV12-2 counts as a pseudogene. The CDR3 covers 16 residues. The CDR3 region is CASRLVGGRNAGEQYF. In DNA form, the CDR3 reads TGTGCAAGTCGCTTAGTGGGCGGGAGGAATGCCGGCGAGCAGTACTTC.

This chain connects TRBV4-3 to TRBJ2-7, with D unresolved. Trimming shortened V by 1 base and J by 0 bases, and 4 bases separated the two germline ends. The CDR3 has 13 amino acids. Germline-derived CDR1 and CDR2 are LGHNA and YSLEER. Here the CDR3 DNA reads TGCGCCAGCAGCCAAGGTGTCTCCTACGAGCAGTACTTC. Translating gives CASSQGVSYEQYF.

This clone has more than one count but fewer than ten. Other DNA sequences from this sample encode an identical CDR3 as well. This chain joins TRBV27 and TRBJ2-1, with D perhaps matching TRBD2 (5 bases). Trimming cost V 1 base and J 8 bases, with 6 bases left between them. There are 12 residues in the CDR3. Germline CDR1 reads MNHEY; CDR2 reads SMNVEV (reference sequence). Here the CDR3 reads CASSLLGDEQFF. The CDR3, as DNA: TGTGCCAGCAGTTTATTGGGAGATGAGCAGTTCTTC.

The V gene is TRBV28, the J gene TRBJ1-1; D possibly corresponds to TRBD1 (6 bases). Trimming took 5 bases from V and 5 from J, leaving 18 bases between them. CDR1 and CDR2 (germline): MDHEN, SYDVKM. The CDR3 consists of 15 residues. The CDR3 DNA reads TGTGCCAGCAGTCTATCCGGCAGGGGAGGGACTGAAGCTTTCTTT. It specifies CASSLSGRGGTEAFF.

The chain carries TRBV10-1 and TRBJ2-1, with TRBD2 matching over 12 bases. Per the germline V gene, CDR1 is WNHNN and CDR2 is SYGVQD (reference sequence). This CDR3 is built from 16 residues. Trimming took 5 bases from V and 5 from J; bases not matched to a gene: 7. The CDR3 loop reads CASSPASSGRDNEQFF. Written as DNA, the CDR3 is TGCGCCAGCAGTCCCGCGTCTAGCGGGAGGGACAATGAGCAGTTCTTC.

V and J are TRBV27 and TRBJ2-2; 10 bases map to TRBD1. Per germline, CDR1 MNHEY and CDR2 SMNVEV (reference sequence). With V trimmed by 7 bases and J by 7 bases, 12 bases remained unmatched. This CDR3 spans 16 amino acids. CDR3 residues: CASTNKDRGPVGELFF. The CDR3 region has the DNA TGTGCCAGCACTAATAAAGACAGGGGGCCTGTCGGGGAGCTGTTTTTT.

The J gene is TRBJ2-1, the V gene TRBV9, with 7 nucleotides matching TRBD1. Germline V gene sequence: CDR1 SGDLS, CDR2 YYNGEE. V lost 0 bases and J lost 7; bases outside the gene matches: 7. This CDR3 is 15 amino acids long. The CDR3: CASSVEGAGINEQFF. The CDR3 bases are TGTGCCAGCAGCGTAGAGGGGGCCGGAATTAATGAGCAGTTCTTC.

The DNA for the CDR3 is TGTGCCAGCAGTGGAATGGGGGCAGATACGCAGTATTTT. Its protein is CASSGMGADTQYF. The chain is built from TRBV27 and TRBJ2-3; D is possibly TRBD1 or TRBD2 (5 bases each). The CDR3 is 13 amino acids. The germline V gene has CDR1 MNHEY and CDR2 SMNVEV (reference sequence). V gave up 5 bases and J gave up 4 bases, with 10 bases separating them.

As concerns this clone: A much larger clone differs from this one at a single base, so this may be a read error. This specimen includes other DNA sequences encoding the same CDR3. The V and J genes are TRBV6-4 and TRBJ2-1; 7 nucleotides line up with TRBD2. V dropped 3 bases and J dropped 0; count of bases not matched to a gene: 2. This CDR3 is 15 amino acids long. The V gene's germline CDR1 is MRHNA and CDR2 SNTAGT. This CDR3 is CASSDSSGSYNEQFF. The CDR3 region has the DNA TGTGCCAGCAGTGATTCTAGCGGCTCCTACAATGAGCAGTTCTTC.

The V and J genes are TRBV5-1 and TRBJ2-3; 7 bases map to TRBD2. Unmatched junction bases numbered 16, after V lost 5 bases and J lost 4 bases. This CDR3 is 17 amino acids long. Germline V gene lookup returns CDR1 SGHRS and CDR2 YFSETQ. CDR3 region: CASSNTASGKSADTQYF. The DNA of the CDR3 is TGCGCCAGCAGTAATACTGCGAGCGGGAAATCAGCAGATACGCAGTATTTT. Full variable domain (rest looked up from reference TRBV5-1 and TRBJ2-3): KAGVTQTPRYLIKTRGQQVTLSCSPISGHRSVSWYQQTPGQGLQFLFEYFSETQRNKGNFPGRFSGRQFSNSRSEMNVSTLELGDSALYLCASSNTASGKSADTQYFGPGTRLTVL.

The chain employs TRBV28 and TRBJ1-2; no firm D call. CDR3 length equals 13 residues. Germline V CDR1 and CDR2: MDHEN, SYDVKM. Trimming removed 6 bases from V and 4 bases from J, with 12 bases in between. DNA for the CDR3: TGTGCCAGCAGCAACGCTGACCCCTATGGCTACACCTTC. It is translated as CASSNADPYGYTF.

The V gene is TRBV29-1, the J gene TRBJ2-7, with D possibly called TRBD1 or TRBD2 (5 bases each). Germline V gene sequence: CDR1 SQVTM, CDR2 ANQGSEA. The CDR3 consists of 13 residues. Trimming took 7 bases from V and 0 from J, leaving 13 bases between them. Written as DNA, the CDR3 is TGCAGCGCCGGGACCGAAGACTCCTACGAGCAGTACTTC. Translated, it gives CSAGTEDSYEQYF.

V gene TRBV6-6 combines with J gene TRBJ2-3, with 9 bases fitting TRBD2. CDR3 length equals 14 residues. Germline V gene data show CDR1 as MNHNY and CDR2 as SVGAGI (reference sequence). The V segment lost 8 bases and the J segment 3 bases; nucleotides outside the gene matches: 6. The DNA for the CDR3 is TGTGCCAGCTCAAGCGGGAGGTCGACAGATACGCAGTATTTT. Protein sequence: CASSSGRSTDTQYF.

The genes are TRBV2 and TRBJ2-1; D is ambiguous. Germline CDR1 and CDR2: SNHLY and FYNNEI. The CDR3 is made up of 16 amino acids. The V end lost 2 bases, the J end lost 2 bases, and 13 bases lay between the germline ends. The CDR3 spells CASSERKVGPYNEQFF. DNA for the CDR3: TGTGCCAGCAGTGAAAGGAAAGTAGGGCCCTACAATGAGCAGTTCTTC. Drawing the rest from reference TRBV2 and TRBJ2-1, the complete variable domain is EPEVTQTPSHQVTQMGQEVILRCVPISNHLYFYWYRQILGQKVEFLVSFYNNEISEKSEIFDDQFSVERPDGSNFTLKIRSTKLEDSAMYFCASSERKVGPYNEQFFGPGTRLTVL.

The J gene is TRBJ2-1, the V gene TRBV7-8, with 14 bases lining up with TRBD2. Trimming at V came to 0 bases and at J to 2 bases, leaving 9 bases not matched to a gene. Germline CDR1 SGHVS, CDR2 FQNEAQ. This CDR3 comprises 20 residues. The CDR3: CASSLASTSGRALTYNEQFF. CDR3 bases: TGTGCCAGCAGCTTAGCGTCGACTAGCGGGAGGGCCCTTACCTACAATGAGCAGTTCTTC.